This is a list of T cell receptor beta chains from one sample in a study of T cell changes during pregnancy in multiple sclerosis. Repertoires were generated with immunoSEQ multiplex PCR, while TCRdb's copy carries only in-frame clones and drops some. This table holds approximately 66,000 clones, around 90% found once. The sequencing used CD8+ T cells from peripheral blood mononuclear cells, collected before pregnancy. Receptors were obtained from a female donor with multiple sclerosis, enrolled in a pregnancy study. Each CDR3 is given without its conserved first and last residue.

V: TRBV11-2; CDR3: ASSLAGYGSPLH
V: TRBV5-6; CDR3: ASSLYNPDSSNYGYT
V: TRBV19; CDR3: ASTTGVRTEKLF
V: TRBV2; CDR3: ASSAPATRENTEAF
V: TRBV27; CDR3: ASSLSPRVPSYNEQF
V: TRBV19; CDR3: ASSQQGVTEAF
V: TRBV11-2; CDR3: ASSLDMGQGTYEQY
V: TRBV6-5; CDR3: ASSTPKERDQPQH
V: TRBV6-1; CDR3: ASSGPTGKEATDTQY
V: TRBV6-1; CDR3: ASSELQGAEAF
V: TRBV5-1; CDR3: ASTFRAGGPTDTQY
V: TRBV4-1; CDR3: ASSQGGVRGYT
V: TRBV30; CDR3: ACPNSSYNEQF
V: TRBV5-6; CDR3: ASSSGRGLADLETQY
V: TRBV7-8; CDR3: ASSLAGVGGYT
V: TRBV15; CDR3: ATSPSRVFDGYT
V: TRBV10-3; CDR3: AISEWQELNTEAF
V: TRBV14; CDR3: ASSTWTGLETQY
V: TRBV30; CDR3: AWSPGLAGAGQY
V: TRBV27; CDR3: ASSLLSGNTGELF
V: TRBV19; CDR3: ASSIEGQSPYEQY
V: TRBV27; CDR3: ASSLSGGNKNIQY
V: TRBV7-6; CDR3: ASSQVAGGYNEQF
V: TRBV5-1; CDR3: ASSPSGGYLETQY
V: TRBV7-9; CDR3: ASSLSGADKQGAEQPQH
V: TRBV7-9; CDR3: ASAQGFSTDTQY
V: TRBV5-1; CDR3: ASSLDGGRLGEQY
V: TRBV23-1; CDR3: ASRRDHCSYNEQF
V: TRBV30; CDR3: AWSVGGAGSPLH
V: TRBV6-1; CDR3: ASSEARGLEQPQH
V: TRBV6-1; CDR3: ASSGEQRGSRSYNEQF
V: TRBV27; CDR3: ASRGQLYQETQY
V: TRBV27; CDR3: ASSPLGGAYGYT
V: TRBV9; CDR3: ASSPGLAGVQETQY
V: TRBV29-1; CDR3: SVVWLAGGIETQY
V: TRBV6-5; CDR3: ASSRNPDTSTEAF
V: TRBV14; CDR3: ASSLTGGSYEQY
V: TRBV11-2; CDR3: ASSFGGTEAF
V: TRBV5-1; CDR3: ASSLDRGRGYEQY
V: TRBV11-2; CDR3: ASSLGGGETQY
V: TRBV2; CDR3: ASRGGVSSGGDTQY
V: TRBV29-1; CDR3: SVVSGGATNTGELF
V: TRBV6-1; CDR3: ASETDYYDNEQF
V: TRBV10-3; CDR3: AISRLAGDRVINEQF
V: TRBV18; CDR3: ASSLNWLGQGPLNYGYT